These T cell receptor beta chains were read from a single sample in a study of cytomegalovirus exposure and HLA in healthy donors. The method was immunoSEQ multiplex PCR; TCRdb's version includes in-frame clones alone and lacks a portion of them. Here the sample spans nearly 200,000 clones, 84% being singletons. Source material: PBMCs. The receptor set was obtained from a woman in her 30s in good health and CMV-seropositive. The CDR3 runs from the conserved cysteine through the conserved F or W. Clone sizes are given selectively: once, few, many, or a class where the clone is expanded.

- TRBV5-1 CASSLEIAGDNEQFF
- TRBV18 CASSPRGLGGNTEAFF
once TRBV5-1 CASSLGAEGSAGYTF
- TRBV4-2 CASSLRGRAGNNEQFF
- TRBV6-1 CASSVGIANYGYTF
- TRBV29-1 CSVERIRDNEQFF
once TRBV11-2 CASSLQEGTEAFF
- TRBV5-6 CASSLARLRDEAFF
- TRBV5-4 CASSWGQSNTEAFF
once TRBV28 CASSFLSPDTQYF
- TRBV7-9 CASSRPMHFVSGTTDTQYF
- TRBV29-1 CSVGRDVYEQYF
many TRBV27 CASSWRSGGDQPQHF
- TRBV6-1 CASSALGAGAEDTQYF
- TRBV18 CASSPGEGTYNEQFF
- TRBV6-1 CAGQKELGYTF
- TRBV7-3 CASREGSNTEAFF
- TRBV5-1 CASSLAGQSASGRDTQYF
- TRBV28 CASSLQGRYGYTF
- TRBV28 CASRPGGGNTIYF
few TRBV2 CASTKGSGYYEQYF
- TRBV28 CATTSWLAGGGDYEQYF
- TRBV30 CAWSVFSGAQETQYF
- TRBV29-1 CSVLSGTSGRAGEAKNIQYF